This entry lists 13 T cell receptor beta chains sequenced from one sample in a study of cytomegalovirus exposure and HLA in healthy donors. PCR primers comprised 60 Vbeta and 13 Jbeta primers. Profiled with immunoSEQ multiplex PCR; TCRdb holds only in-frame clones, not every one. The sample lists approximately 150,000 clones; roughly 80% were seen once. The material sequenced was PBMCs. Receptors originate from a woman in her twenties or thirties in good health and CMV-seropositive.

The gene calls are TRBV4-3 and TRBJ2-7; D possibly corresponds to TRBD1 (6 bases). Germline values: CDR1 LGHNA, CDR2 YSLEER. The CDR3 is 16 residues long. The V and J ends lost 0 bases and 6 bases respectively, with 18 bases between them. This chain's CDR3 is CASSQDWNRVIGEQYF. The CDR3 bases are TGCGCCAGCAGCCAAGATTGGAACAGGGTGATCGGCGAGCAGTACTTC.

The sample holds a few counts of this clone. The chain has TRBV7-2 and TRBJ2-3; weak D call: TRBD2 (5 bases). Germline V lookup: CDR1 SGHTA, CDR2 FQGNSA. Trimming stripped 6 bases from V and 1 base from J, with 17 bases between. CDR3 length equals 16 residues. CDR3 bases: TGTGCCAGCAGGCCACCGGGCCTCGGGGGCACAGATACGCAGTATTTT. This sequence encodes CASRPPGLGGTDTQYF.

J is TRBJ1-5 and V is TRBV19, with D possibly matching TRBD1 (5 bases). V was trimmed by 6 bases and J by 12 bases, leaving 12 bases between them. The CDR3 spans 11 residues. Germline V lookup: CDR1 LNHDA, CDR2 SQIVND (reference sequence). The CDR3, as DNA: TGTGCCAGTAGCCGCAGGGCGGACCAGCATTTT. This encodes CASSRRADQHF.

The table lists this clone with a count of one. The chain employs TRBV7-3 and TRBJ2-1; tentatively, D is TRBD2 (6 bases). This CDR3 has 15 residues. V lost 4 bases and J lost 0, with 10 bases in between. The germline V gene encodes CDR1 SGHTA and CDR2 FQGTGA. The chain's CDR3 is CASSWAGSSYNEQFF. CDR3 bases: TGTGCCAGCAGCTGGGCCGGGAGCTCCTACAATGAGCAGTTCTTC.

This chain uses TRBV13 with TRBJ1-1; D gene uncertain. The CDR3 is made up of 11 amino acids. In germline, CDR1 is PRHDT, CDR2 FYEKMQ (reference sequence). V shed 7 bases and J shed 8 bases, with 11 bases lying between them. In DNA form, the CDR3 reads TGTGCCAGCACCGCCGGACTCGAAGCTTTCTTT. This gives the protein CASTAGLEAFF.

The chain combines TRBV4-3 with TRBJ2-2; 9 bases align to TRBD2. Germline V gene data show CDR1 as LGHNA and CDR2 as YSLEER. Trimming cost V 4 bases and J 0 bases; bases outside gene matches: 3. The CDR3 has 16 residues. CDR3 in amino acids: CASSLVAGANTGELFF. The CDR3 nucleotides are TGCGCCAGCAGCCTCGTAGCGGGAGCGAACACCGGGGAGCTGTTTTTT.

The chain links TRBV7-3 to TRBJ2-2, with 7 bases fitting TRBD1. This CDR3 is 14 amino acids long. V shed 6 bases, J shed 1 base, and the junction held 2 bases outside the gene matches. The germline V gene has CDR1 SGHTA and CDR2 FQGTGA. The CDR3 region has the DNA TGTGCCAGCAGTCGACAGGGGAACACCGGGGAGCTGTTTTTT. As protein: CASSRQGNTGELFF.

Only a few counts were recorded for this clone. This chain uses TRBV19 with TRBJ1-4; TRBD1 matches 8 bases. J was trimmed by 4 bases and V by 4 bases; bases with no gene match: 5. Germline values: CDR1 LNHDA, CDR2 SQIVND (reference sequence). This CDR3 is 15 amino acids long. CDR3 protein: CASSTRTGFNEKLFF. Written as DNA, the CDR3 is TGTGCCAGTAGTACTCGGACAGGGTTTAATGAAAAACTGTTTTTT.

V and J are TRBV5-1 and TRBJ2-5; 7 nucleotides align to TRBD1. This CDR3 comprises 15 residues. Germline CDR1 and CDR2: SGHRS and YFSETQ. The J segment lost 2 bases and the V segment lost 0 bases, leaving 4 bases of the junction unmatched. The DNA of the CDR3 is TGCGCCAGCAGCTTGGACTGGGACAGACAAGAGACCCAGTACTTC. Translated: CASSLDWDRQETQYF.

This clone was observed once. V gene TRBV6-1 combines with J gene TRBJ2-7; D unclear. From germline, CDR1 is MNHNS and CDR2 SASEGT. V shed 2 bases and J shed 1 base, with 6 bases lying between them. The CDR3 is 13 residues long. The chain's CDR3 is CASSEFYSYEQYF. The CDR3 bases are TGTGCCAGCAGTGAATTCTATTCCTACGAGCAGTACTTC.

The genes are TRBV5-4 and TRBJ1-4; TRBD1 might be the D (5 bases). This CDR3 spans 13 amino acids. Trimming cost V 4 bases and J 5 bases, with 9 bases left between them. From germline, CDR1 is SGHNT and CDR2 YYREEE (reference sequence). The CDR3 region is CASSLAGNEKLFF. In DNA form, the CDR3 reads TGTGCCAGCAGCCTGGCAGGGAATGAAAAACTGTTTTTT.

V is TRBV19 and J is TRBJ1-1; D uncertain. Germline values: CDR1 LNHDA, CDR2 SQIVND (reference sequence). The V end was cut by 5 bases, the J end by 0 bases, with 4 bases between. This CDR3 has 12 residues. CDR3 region: CASSVLNTEAFF. CDR3 sequence (DNA): TGTGCCAGTAGTGTCTTGAACACTGAAGCTTTCTTT.

This rearrangement joins TRBV7-9 to TRBJ2-2, with 8 bases identical to TRBD2. Germline CDR1 SEHNR, CDR2 FQNEAQ (reference sequence). The trim removed 2 bases at V and 4 bases at J, leaving 3 bases unmatched. The CDR3 length is 15 residues. CDR3 sequence reads: CASSLLAGFTGELFF. The CDR3 DNA sequence: TGTGCCAGCAGCTTATTAGCGGGGTTCACCGGGGAGCTGTTTTTT.